These 17 T cell receptor beta chains came from one sample sequenced in a study of cytomegalovirus exposure and HLA in healthy donors. The PCR was carried out with 60 Vbeta primers and 13 Jbeta primers. The assay was immunoSEQ multiplex PCR, and TCRdb's table has in-frame clones only and misses some. The sample lists more than 200,000 clones, about 80% seen once, with roughly a sixth in the top ten. What was sequenced was PBMCs. All receptors derive from a man aged 35 to 55 in good health and CMV-seronegative.

This clone was picked up a small number of times. The chain employs TRBV29-1 and TRBJ2-3; no clear D gene. The CDR3 covers 12 residues. The germline CDR1 and CDR2 sequences are SQVTM and ANQGSEA. V was cut by 4 bases and J by 1 base, with 6 bases left in between. The CDR3 spells CSVAPGTDTQYF. The CDR3 nucleotides read TGCAGCGTTGCCCCTGGCACAGATACGCAGTATTTT.

This clone is a singleton in its sample. The chain employs TRBV9 and TRBJ2-7; 9 bases line up with TRBD1. CDR1 is SGDLS, CDR2 YYNGEE, per germline. Unmatched junction bases numbered 16, after V lost 3 bases and J lost 9 bases. This CDR3 region has 16 residues. CDR3 in DNA: TGTGCCAGCAGCGCCACCGGGACAGGGAAGTCCGGGGGGCAGTACTTC. It encodes CASSATGTGKSGGQYF.

A single count supports this clone. The chain joins TRBV5-1 to TRBJ1-4; 8 nucleotides line up with TRBD1. J was trimmed by 0 bases and V by 5 bases; bases with no gene match: 15. The germline gives CDR1 SGHRS, CDR2 YFSETQ. The CDR3 is made up of 19 amino acids. CDR3 bases: TGCGCCAGCAGGGACAGGGTGAGTGTACTGGGCTCAACTAATGAAAAACTGTTTTTT. It specifies CASRDRVSVLGSTNEKLFF. Full variable domain (missing parts from reference TRBV5-1 and TRBJ1-4): KAGVTQTPRYLIKTRGQQVTLSCSPISGHRSVSWYQQTPGQGLQFLFEYFSETQRNKGNFPGRFSGRQFSNSRSEMNVSTLELGDSALYLCASRDRVSVLGSTNEKLFFGSGTQLSVL.

CDR3 in amino acids: CASSTRQGWDTEAFF. The CDR3 DNA follows: TGTGCCAGCAGCACTAGACAGGGTTGGGACACTGAAGCTTTCTTT. V gene TRBV6-6 combines with J gene TRBJ1-1; 7 bases are shared with TRBD1. CDR3 size: 15 residues. Per germline, CDR1 MNHNY and CDR2 SVGAGI (reference sequence). Unmatched junction bases numbered 10, after V lost 6 bases and J lost 3 bases.

The chain couples TRBV11-2 to TRBJ1-2, with D maybe TRBD1 (5 bases). The germline V gene has CDR1 SGHAT and CDR2 FQNNGV. Trimming removed 5 bases from V and 3 bases from J, with 13 bases in between. This CDR3 is built from 14 residues. The CDR3 sequence is CASSKLQGYYGYTF. The DNA of the CDR3 is TGTGCCAGCAGCAAGCTTCAGGGTTACTATGGCTACACCTTC.

This chain connects TRBV5-4 to TRBJ2-7; the match to TRBD1 covers 10 bases. The V gene's germline CDR1 is SGHNT and CDR2 YYREEE (reference sequence). Losses at the gene ends were 4 bases for V and 6 bases for J; bases not matched to a gene: 7. The CDR3 extends over 14 amino acids. The CDR3 loop reads CASSIHRDRGEQYF. Written as DNA, the CDR3 is TGTGCCAGCAGCATCCACCGGGACAGGGGCGAGCAGTACTTC.

This chain joins TRBV4-2 and TRBJ1-6; the D is unclear. V lost 1 base to trimming and J lost 10 bases, with 11 bases between them. Germline loops: CDR1 LGHNA, CDR2 YNFKEQ. The CDR3 runs to 14 residues. The CDR3 region is CASSQVTESSPLHF. The CDR3 DNA sequence: TGTGCCAGCAGCCAAGTCACAGAATCCTCACCCCTCCACTTT.

A note on this clone: Additional DNA sequences in this sample encode the identical CDR3. V gene TRBV4-2 combines with J gene TRBJ2-6, with TRBD1 matching 8 bases. This CDR3 has 17 residues. J was trimmed by 0 bases and V by 1 base; bases with no gene match: 2. Germline V gene lookup returns CDR1 LGHNA and CDR2 YNFKEQ. The CDR3 protein is CASSQVTGGSGANVLTF. The CDR3 DNA reads as TGTGCCAGCAGCCAAGTCACAGGGGGCTCTGGGGCCAACGTCCTGACTTTC.

V usage is TRBV4-3 and J usage is TRBJ1-5; 8 positions match TRBD1. Germline V gene data show CDR1 as LGHNA and CDR2 as YSLEER. The CDR3 runs 17 residues. J lost 1 base, V lost 0 bases, and 5 bases had no gene match. The CDR3 loop reads CASSQEKQGESNQPQHF. The CDR3 bases are TGCGCCAGCAGCCAAGAAAAACAGGGGGAAAGCAATCAGCCCCAGCATTTT.

This chain links TRBV5-6 with TRBJ2-2; D gene uncertain. There are 14 residues in the CDR3. Germline V gene data show CDR1 as SGHDT and CDR2 as YYEEEE. V was clipped by 0 bases and J by 3 bases, with 6 bases between them. CDR3 bases: TGTGCCAGCAGCTTGGTGTCGGACACCGGGGAGCTGTTTTTT. Amino acid sequence: CASSLVSDTGELFF.

On this clone itself: Mismatch with germline at one junction end may stem from a read error. The genes are TRBV7-9 and TRBJ1-2, with 10 bases lining up with TRBD1. Germline CDR1 and CDR2: SEHNR and FQNEAQ (reference sequence). CDR3 length: 16 residues. CDR3 loop: CSSSHRDRGSNYGYTF. Here the CDR3 DNA reads TGTTCCAGCAGCCACCGGGACAGGGGATCAAACTATGGCTACACCTTC. Supplemented by reference TRBV7-9 and TRBJ1-2, the full variable domain reads DTGVSQNPRHKITKRGQNVTFRCDPISEHNRLYWYRQTLGQGPEFLTYFQNEAQLEKSRLLSDRFSAERPKGSFSTLEIQRTEQGDSAMYLCSSSHRDRGSNYGYTFGSGTRLTVV.

This chain uses TRBV19 with TRBJ2-3; D might be TRBD1 (6 bases). CDR3 length: 13 amino acids. V was clipped by 4 bases and J by 2 bases, with 7 bases between them. Germline V gene sequence: CDR1 LNHDA, CDR2 SQIVND (reference sequence). The CDR3 region is CASSRTVTDTQYF. CDR3 bases: TGTGCCAGTAGTAGGACAGTCACAGATACGCAGTATTTT.

The V gene is TRBV5-1, the J gene TRBJ2-7; weak D call: TRBD2 (7 bases). Trimming took off 4 bases at V and 3 bases at J, with 14 bases between the two ends. The CDR3 covers 14 residues. The V gene's germline CDR1 is SGHRS and CDR2 YFSETQ. DNA of the CDR3: TGCGCCAGCAGCCCCAGGGGAGGGAACTACGAGCAGTACTTC. Translation: CASSPRGGNYEQYF.

The chain carries TRBV19 and TRBJ2-1, with D unresolved. The CDR3 has 15 amino acids. Trimming left V 0 bases short and J 2 bases short, with 8 bases between. Germline V gene sequence: CDR1 LNHDA, CDR2 SQIVND (reference sequence). CDR3 sequence reads: CASSIEHLAYNEQFF. CDR3 coding DNA: TGTGCCAGTAGTATAGAACATTTGGCCTACAATGAGCAGTTCTTC. Filled out from reference TRBV19 and TRBJ2-1, the complete variable domain reads DGGITQSPKYLFRKEGQNVTLSCEQNLNHDAMYWYRQDPGQGLRLIYYSQIVNDFQKGDIAEGYSVSREKKESFPLTVTSAQKNPTAFYLCASSIEHLAYNEQFFGPGTRLTVL.

This clone was observed a handful of times. The chain combines TRBV6-5 with TRBJ1-5, with unresolved D. This CDR3 has 14 amino acids. Germline V gene lookup returns CDR1 MNHEY and CDR2 SVGAGI. V was trimmed by 0 bases and J by 4 bases, leaving 7 bases between them. This chain's CDR3 is CASSYSTMNQPQHF. The CDR3 region has the DNA TGTGCCAGCAGTTACTCGACAATGAATCAGCCCCAGCATTTT.

As concerns this clone: The same CDR3 also results from other DNA sequences found in this sample. This rearrangement joins TRBV18 to TRBJ2-5, with TRBD1 matching over 7 bases. The CDR3 has 14 amino acids. Germline V lookup: CDR1 KGHSH, CDR2 LQKENI. Unmatched junction bases numbered 3, after V lost 3 bases and J lost 2 bases. The chain's CDR3 is CASSPSGGQETQYF. Here the CDR3 DNA reads TGTGCCAGCTCACCCTCAGGGGGTCAAGAGACCCAGTACTTC.

The chain uses TRBV6-1 and TRBJ2-6; D perhaps matches TRBD2 (5 bases). Germline loops: CDR1 MNHNS, CDR2 SASEGT. CDR3 length: 19 residues. With 0 bases removed from V and 0 bases from J, the gap between germline ends came to 15 bases. The CDR3: CASSEALRRTPSGANVLTF. CDR3 nucleotides: TGTGCCAGCAGTGAAGCGCTTCGGAGGACCCCCTCTGGGGCCAACGTCCTGACTTTC.